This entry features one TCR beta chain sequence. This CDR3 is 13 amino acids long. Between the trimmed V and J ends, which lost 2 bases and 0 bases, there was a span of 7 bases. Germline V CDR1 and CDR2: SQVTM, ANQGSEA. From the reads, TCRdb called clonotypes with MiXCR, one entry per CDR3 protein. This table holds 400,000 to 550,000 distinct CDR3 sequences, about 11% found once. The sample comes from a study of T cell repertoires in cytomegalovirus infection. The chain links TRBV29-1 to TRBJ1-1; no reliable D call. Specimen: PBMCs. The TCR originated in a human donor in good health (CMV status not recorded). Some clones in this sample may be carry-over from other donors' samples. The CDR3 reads CSVETRMNTEAFF. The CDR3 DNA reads TGCAGCGTTGAAACACGGATGAACACTGAAGCTTTCTTT.